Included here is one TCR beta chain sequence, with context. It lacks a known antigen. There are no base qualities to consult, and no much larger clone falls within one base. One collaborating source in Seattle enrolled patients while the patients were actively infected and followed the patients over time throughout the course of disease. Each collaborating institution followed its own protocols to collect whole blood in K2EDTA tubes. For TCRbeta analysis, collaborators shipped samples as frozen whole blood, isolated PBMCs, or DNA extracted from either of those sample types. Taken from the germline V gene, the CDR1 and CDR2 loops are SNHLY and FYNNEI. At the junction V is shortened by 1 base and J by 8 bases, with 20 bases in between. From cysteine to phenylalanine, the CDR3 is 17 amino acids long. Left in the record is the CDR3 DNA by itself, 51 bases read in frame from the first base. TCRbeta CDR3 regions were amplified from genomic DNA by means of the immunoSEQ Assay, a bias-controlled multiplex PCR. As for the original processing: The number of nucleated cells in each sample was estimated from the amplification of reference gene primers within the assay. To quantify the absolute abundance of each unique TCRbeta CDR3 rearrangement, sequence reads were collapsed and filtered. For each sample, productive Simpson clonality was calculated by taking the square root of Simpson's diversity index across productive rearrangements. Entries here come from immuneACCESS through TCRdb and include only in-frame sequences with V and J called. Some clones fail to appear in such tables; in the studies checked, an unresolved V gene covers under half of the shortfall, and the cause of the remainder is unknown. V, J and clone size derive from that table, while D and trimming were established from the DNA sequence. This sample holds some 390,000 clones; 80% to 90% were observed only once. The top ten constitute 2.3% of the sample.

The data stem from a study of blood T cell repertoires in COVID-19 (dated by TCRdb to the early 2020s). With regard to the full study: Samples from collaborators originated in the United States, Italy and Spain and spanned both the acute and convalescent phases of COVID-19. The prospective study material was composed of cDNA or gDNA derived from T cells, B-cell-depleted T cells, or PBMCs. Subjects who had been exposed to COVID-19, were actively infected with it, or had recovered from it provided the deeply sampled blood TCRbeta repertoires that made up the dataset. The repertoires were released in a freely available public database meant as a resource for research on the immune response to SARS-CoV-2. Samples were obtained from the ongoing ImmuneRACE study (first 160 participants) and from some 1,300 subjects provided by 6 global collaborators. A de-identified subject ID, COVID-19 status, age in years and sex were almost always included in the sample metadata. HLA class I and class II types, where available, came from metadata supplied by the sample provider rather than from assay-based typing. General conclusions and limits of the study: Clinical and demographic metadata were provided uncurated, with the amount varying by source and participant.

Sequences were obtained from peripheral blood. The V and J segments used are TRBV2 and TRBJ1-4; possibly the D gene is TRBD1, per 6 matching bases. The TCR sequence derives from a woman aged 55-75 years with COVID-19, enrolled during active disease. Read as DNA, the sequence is TGTGCCAGCAGTGAAGTAGTAGGGCGGGGGCAAGGGGAAAAACTGTTTTTT. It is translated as CASSEVVGRGQGEKLFF.